This TCR beta chain derives from a study of shared clonotypes between healthy human individuals. Whole-study context: A couple of women and a few men aged 18 to 49 served as donors. Study-wide points: Blood was the sole source, and tissue repertoires probably differ.

The sorted-subset replicate PCRs were given roughly 200 ng DNA, which is approximately 30,000 T cell genomes. The repertoire was sequenced with immunoSEQ multiplex PCR; TCRdb's copy has only in-frame clones and lacks some. The data hold approximately 240,000 clones, with about 69% observed a single time. Comments on this clone: Its antigen is not identified.

The material sequenced was memory CD4+ T cells sorted from blood. Subset indicated: CD45RA-negative fraction. This receptor was obtained from a man aged 30 to 39 in good health.

CDR3 loop: CASKQRENTGELFF. As DNA, the CDR3 is TGTGCCAGTAAACAGCGGGAGAACACCGGGGAGCTGTTTTTT. The chain combines TRBV19 with TRBJ2-2, with 7 bases identical to TRBD2. The V gene end was trimmed by 7 bases and the J gene end by 1 base; junction bases not matched to a gene: 3. The CDR3 consists of 14 residues. The germline CDR1 and CDR2 sequences are LNHDA and SQIVND (reference sequence).